Sequencing of this TCR beta chain was carried out in a study of blood T cell repertoires in COVID-19. This CDR3 is built from 16 residues. CDR1 and CDR2 (germline): SGHTA, FQGTGA. With V trimmed by 2 bases and J by 9 bases, 11 bases remained unmatched. Repertoires were generated with immunoSEQ multiplex PCR, while TCRdb's copy carries only in-frame clones and drops some. The sample includes some 360,000 clones, roughly 86% of them seen just once. Source material: PBMCs or T cells enriched from blood (not recorded which). The clonotype was recovered from a woman in her thirties who had been exposed to COVID-19. The rearrangement uses TRBV7-3 and TRBJ2-1; 9 positions agree with TRBD1. CDR3 DNA sequence: TGTGCCAGCAGCTTACCCCCGGGGACAGGGTCTAGTGAGCAGTTCTTC. Translated, it gives CASSLPPGTGSSEQFF.